These 21 T cell receptor beta chains came from one sample sequenced in a study of blood T cell repertoires in COVID-19. Data came from immunoSEQ multiplex PCR; TCRdb stores just in-frame clones and leaves some out. The sample lists some 300,000 clones; around nine tenths were seen once. The sequenced sample was PBMCs or T cells enriched from blood (not recorded which). The source is a woman aged 40 to 49 who had recovered from COVID-19.

This chain joins TRBV11-2 and TRBJ2-1, with TRBD1 matching 9 bases. The CDR3 is made up of 15 amino acids. After removal of 1 base from V and 8 bases from J, the junction contained 6 bases not matched to a gene. Germline V CDR1 and CDR2: SGHAT, FQNNGV. The CDR3 nucleotides are TGTGCCAGCAGCTTAGCGGGACAGGGTCCCTATGAGCAGTTCTTC. This translates into CASSLAGQGPYEQFF.

The J gene is TRBJ2-7, the V gene TRBV2, with 9 bases matching TRBD2. Trimming removed 11 bases from V and 0 bases from J; junction bases left unmatched: 11. The V gene's germline CDR1 is SNHLY and CDR2 FYNNEI. The CDR3 is 15 residues long. The CDR3 nucleotides are TGTGCCGGGGGGGACGGTAGCGGGAGCTCCTACGAGCAGTACTTC. It codes for CAGGDGSGSSYEQYF.

The CDR3 is CASSRTDAAGPNQPQHF. The CDR3 region has the DNA TGTGCCAGCTCACGGACGGATGCGGCAGGGCCCAATCAGCCCCAGCATTTT. The rearrangement joins TRBV18 to TRBJ1-5; perhaps TRBD1 as D (5 bases). Germline CDR1 reads KGHSH; CDR2 reads LQKENI. Trimming cost V 4 bases and J 3 bases, with 19 bases left between them. This CDR3 comprises 17 residues.

This chain uses TRBV10-3 with TRBJ2-1, with 7 bases identical to TRBD2. CDR1 ENHRY and CDR2 SYGVKD come from the germline V gene. The CDR3 contains 13 residues. Germline trimming cut 4 bases from V and 8 bases from J; bases unmatched to any gene: 5. CDR3 region: CAISGLASDEQFF. The CDR3 nucleotides are TGTGCCATCAGTGGACTAGCTAGTGATGAGCAGTTCTTC.

The V gene is TRBV9, the J gene TRBJ2-5; 7 nucleotides align to TRBD1. The V gene's germline CDR1 is SGDLS and CDR2 YYNGEE. The CDR3 contains 16 residues. V lost 3 bases, J lost 0 bases, and 8 bases stayed unmatched. CDR3 amino acids: CASSASGTAYQETQYF. The CDR3 DNA reads as TGTGCCAGCAGCGCCTCCGGGACAGCGTACCAAGAGACCCAGTACTTC.

The CDR3 coding sequence is TGCGCCGGATCGGCGGGAACTAACACTGAAGCTTTCTTT. It encodes CAGSAGTNTEAFF. The chain combines TRBV10-1 with TRBJ1-1; D is uncertain. CDR1 WNHNN and CDR2 SYGVQD come from the germline V gene (reference sequence). Deletions cut 11 bases from V and 2 bases from J, with 15 bases between. This CDR3 region has 13 residues.

The V and J genes are TRBV12-5 and TRBJ2-4, with D possibly being TRBD1 (5 bases). Germline loops: CDR1 LGHNT, CDR2 FRNRAP. The CDR3 spans 15 residues. Trimming shortened V by 6 bases and J by 1 base, and 13 bases separated the two germline ends. CDR3 sequence (DNA): TGTGCTAGTGGAGACAGCTCAGGGGCCAAAAACATTCAGTACTTC. Residues: CASGDSSGAKNIQYF.

The J gene is TRBJ2-1, the V gene TRBV6-5; 7 bases are shared with TRBD1. Germline-derived CDR1 and CDR2 are MNHEY and SVGAGI. With V trimmed by 0 bases and J by 7 bases, 6 bases remained unmatched. This CDR3 comprises 15 residues. The CDR3 reads CASSYSTGVGNEQFF. In DNA form, the CDR3 reads TGTGCCAGCAGTTACTCCACAGGGGTAGGGAATGAGCAGTTCTTC.

The chain joins TRBV4-3 to TRBJ2-1; D is perhaps TRBD1 (6 bases). This CDR3 region has 16 residues. The ends were cut back, 5 bases at V and 0 bases at J, with 14 bases in the middle. Looked up from germline, CDR1 is LGHNA and CDR2 is YSLEER. CDR3 protein: CASSYRVSSSYNEQFF. The DNA for the CDR3 is TGCGCCAGCAGCTACAGGGTCTCGAGCTCCTACAATGAGCAGTTCTTC.

This clone was counted a single time. The V and J genes are TRBV2 and TRBJ2-2, with 8 nucleotides matching TRBD2. Trimming took 7 bases from V and 0 from J; bases not matched to a gene: 7. Germline CDR1 SNHLY, CDR2 FYNNEI. This CDR3 is 16 amino acids long. CDR3 region: CASKRLAGTNTGELFF. CDR3 coding DNA: TGTGCCAGCAAACGGCTAGCGGGTACGAACACCGGGGAGCTGTTTTTT.

This chain links TRBV5-1 with TRBJ2-7; unclear D gene. Germline V gives CDR1 SGHRS, CDR2 YFSETQ. Trimming stripped 5 bases from V and 0 bases from J, with 6 bases between. The CDR3 has 12 amino acids. The DNA of the CDR3 is TGCGCCAGCAGAAACAGCTCCTACGAGCAGTACTTC. This encodes CASRNSSYEQYF.

The chain uses TRBV27 and TRBJ2-7; 12 bases align to TRBD2. CDR1 is MNHEY and CDR2 is SMNVEV in the germline V gene (reference sequence). V shed 4 bases, J shed 6 bases, and the junction held 13 bases outside the gene matches. There are 17 residues in the CDR3. CDR3 sequence (DNA): TGTGCCAGCAGTTCGGGACTAGCGGGCCTCTACCCCCCCGAGCAGTACTTC. Encoded protein: CASSSGLAGLYPPEQYF.

This clone appeared a few times. The chain employs TRBV7-2 and TRBJ1-2; TRBD1 might be the D (5 bases). V lost 2 bases and J 6 bases, leaving 16 bases between the germline ends. This CDR3 has 15 amino acids. Germline V gene lookup returns CDR1 SGHTA and CDR2 FQGNSA. Here the CDR3 reads CASSLQGLRSHGYTF. The CDR3 nucleotides read TGTGCCAGCAGCTTACAGGGATTGAGGTCCCATGGCTACACCTTC.

CDR3 in DNA: TGTGCCAGCAGTTGGGGGGGAGGGGGAATGAACACTGAAGCTTTCTTT. Translation: CASSWGGGGMNTEAFF. The chain couples TRBV6-5 to TRBJ1-1, with a possible D match to TRBD1 (6 bases). Trimming took off 4 bases at V and 0 bases at J, with 15 bases between the two ends. The CDR3 consists of 16 residues. Germline CDR1 and CDR2: MNHEY and SVGAGI.

The rearrangement uses TRBV2 and TRBJ1-1, with D unclear. Per the germline V gene, CDR1 is SNHLY and CDR2 is FYNNEI. Trimming removed 2 bases at V and 2 bases at J, with 6 bases between. The CDR3 totals 13 residues. The CDR3 reads CASSEMRNTEAFF. The DNA for the CDR3 is TGTGCCAGCAGTGAAATGAGAAACACTGAAGCTTTCTTT.

The J gene is TRBJ2-1, the V gene TRBV7-3; tentatively, D is TRBD1 (6 bases). Germline values: CDR1 SGHTA, CDR2 FQGTGA. The CDR3 totals 16 residues. The V and J ends lost 4 bases and 2 bases respectively, with 15 bases between them. CDR3 bases: TGTGCCAGCAGCTACGACAGGTCAGGTCCCTACAATGAGCAGTTCTTC. Its protein is CASSYDRSGPYNEQFF.

The gene calls are TRBV13 and TRBJ2-1, with D possibly being TRBD1 (7 bases). Germline lookup yields CDR1 PRHDT and CDR2 FYEKMQ (reference sequence). The CDR3 spans 17 residues. V lost 5 bases, J lost 5 bases, and 22 bases lay in between. The CDR3 nucleotides are TGTGCCAGCAGCCTCTACGGTCCAGGGGGGACAGACAATGAGCAGTTCTTC. It is translated as CASSLYGPGGTDNEQFF. The full variable domain, its missing parts supplied by reference TRBV13 and TRBJ2-1, is AAGVIQSPRHLIKEKRETATLKCYPIPRHDTVYWYQQGPGQDPQFLISFYEKMQSDKGSIPDRFSAQQFSDYHSELNMSSLELGDSALYFCASSLYGPGGTDNEQFFGPGTRLTVL.

The chain carries TRBV7-9 and TRBJ1-3; 7 nucleotides align to TRBD1. The CDR3 is 15 amino acids. Per germline, CDR1 SEHNR and CDR2 FQNEAQ (reference sequence). V was pared by 3 bases and J by 2 bases, with 4 bases of the junction left unmatched. The CDR3 DNA follows: TGTGCCAGCAGCTTCAGCAGGGGGACTGGAAACACCATATATTTT. Amino acid sequence: CASSFSRGTGNTIYF.

This chain joins TRBV5-8 and TRBJ1-1; 11 bases align to TRBD1. V shed 4 bases and J 2 bases; nucleotides not matched to a gene: 4. The CDR3 covers 15 residues. CDR1 and CDR2 (germline): SGHTS, YDEGEE. The DNA of the CDR3 is TGTGCCAGCAGCGTGGACAGGGGGCTCAACACTGAAGCTTTCTTT. This translates into CASSVDRGLNTEAFF.

The chain uses TRBV30 and TRBJ1-4; the D gene is possibly TRBD1 (5 bases). Germline V gene lookup returns CDR1 GTSNPN and CDR2 SVGIG (reference sequence). V was cut by 5 bases and J by 7 bases, with 23 bases left in between. The CDR3 covers 16 residues. The CDR3 coding sequence is TGTGCCTGGTGCCCAACCGCCGGGGAGGGGACTGAAAAACTGTTTTTT. As protein: CAWCPTAGEGTEKLFF.

CDR3 loop: CASSESKQVGNQPQHF. CDR3 DNA sequence: TGCGCCAGCAGTGAGTCGAAACAGGTTGGAAATCAGCCCCAGCATTTT. The chain has TRBV10-1 and TRBJ1-5; D is perhaps TRBD1 (5 bases). V was clipped by 0 bases and J by 4 bases, with 13 bases between them. Germline-derived CDR1 and CDR2 are WNHNN and SYGVQD (reference sequence). The CDR3 sequence is 16 residues long.